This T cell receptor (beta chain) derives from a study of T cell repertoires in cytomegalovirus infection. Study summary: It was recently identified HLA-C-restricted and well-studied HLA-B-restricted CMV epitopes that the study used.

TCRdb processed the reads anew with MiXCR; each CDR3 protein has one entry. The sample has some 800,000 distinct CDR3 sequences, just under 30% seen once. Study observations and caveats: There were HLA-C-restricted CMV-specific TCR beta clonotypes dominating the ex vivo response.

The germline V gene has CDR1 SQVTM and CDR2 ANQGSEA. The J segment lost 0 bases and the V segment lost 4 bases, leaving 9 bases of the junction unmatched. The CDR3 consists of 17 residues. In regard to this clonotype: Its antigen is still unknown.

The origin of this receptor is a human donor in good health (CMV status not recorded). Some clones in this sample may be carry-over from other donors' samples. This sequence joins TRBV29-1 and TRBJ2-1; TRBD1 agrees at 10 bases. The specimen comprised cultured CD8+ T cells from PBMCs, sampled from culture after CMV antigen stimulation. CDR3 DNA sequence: TGCAGCGTTGCGTCGCGGTGGACAGGGGGCTCCTACAATGAGCAGTTCTTC. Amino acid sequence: CSVASRWTGGSYNEQFF.